This entry lists 9 T cell receptor beta chains sequenced from one sample in a study of shared T cell receptors in the human thymus. The protocol was immunoSEQ multiplex PCR, while the TCRdb copy is restricted to in-frame clones and leaves out a portion. Here the sample spans about 660,000 clones, roughly 90% being singletons. These same records also appear under a second study, on human thymus T cells.

The sequencing sample was made of thymocytes. The source is a boy in the first two years of life with a congenital heart defect.

The chain couples TRBV5-6 to TRBJ1-5; TRBD1 aligns across 11 bases. V was clipped by 4 bases and J by 4 bases; unmatched bases: 4. Germline lookup yields CDR1 SGHDT and CDR2 YYEEEE. The CDR3 contains 15 residues. CDR3: CASSRTGGRNQPQHF. In DNA form, the CDR3 reads TGTGCCAGCAGCCGGACAGGGGGCAGGAATCAGCCCCAGCATTTT.

The rearrangement links TRBV27 to TRBJ1-2; a possible D gene is TRBD1 (5 bases). The CDR3 is 16 residues long. V was pared by 1 base and J by 4 bases, with 16 bases between. Germline values: CDR1 MNHEY, CDR2 SMNVEV (reference sequence). Here the CDR3 reads CASSLWGRVRGYGYTF. The DNA for the CDR3 is TGTGCCAGCAGTTTATGGGGCAGGGTTCGCGGCTATGGCTACACCTTC.

The chain uses TRBV19 and TRBJ1-1; D may be TRBD1 (5 bases). CDR3 length equals 18 residues. Deletions cut 2 bases from V and 0 bases from J, with 19 bases between. The V gene's germline CDR1 is LNHDA and CDR2 SQIVND (reference sequence). This CDR3 is CASSIFGLGGNMNTEAFF. CDR3 DNA sequence: TGTGCCAGTAGTATATTCGGTTTGGGGGGTAACATGAACACTGAAGCTTTCTTT. Filled out from reference TRBV19 and TRBJ1-1, the complete variable domain reads DGGITQSPKYLFRKEGQNVTLSCEQNLNHDAMYWYRQDPGQGLRLIYYSQIVNDFQKGDIAEGYSVSREKKESFPLTVTSAQKNPTAFYLCASSIFGLGGNMNTEAFFGQGTRLTVV.

V and J are TRBV7-3 and TRBJ2-5; TRBD2 might be the D (6 bases). Germline lookup yields CDR1 SGHTA and CDR2 FQGTGA. The CDR3 contains 14 residues. With 5 bases removed from V and 5 bases from J, the gap between germline ends came to 15 bases. The CDR3 DNA reads TGTGCCAGCAGCACTAGAAGGGGACTTGAGACCCAGTACTTC. Protein product: CASSTRRGLETQYF.

The chain joins TRBV18 to TRBJ2-7, with D possibly TRBD1 on 5 matching bases. Between the trimmed V and J ends, which lost 1 base and 6 bases, there was a span of 19 bases. The germline gives CDR1 KGHSH, CDR2 LQKENI. CDR3 length: 16 residues. In nucleotides, the CDR3 is TGTGCCAGCTCACCACGCGGCAGGGCCCTCAGTAGCGAGCAGTACTTC. It is translated as CASSPRGRALSSEQYF.

This chain joins TRBV29-1 and TRBJ1-1, with D unresolved. CDR1 is SQVTM and CDR2 is ANQGSEA in the germline V gene. The CDR3 has 11 residues. Trimming left V 6 bases short and J 1 base short, with 6 bases between. This CDR3 reads CSVEGNTEAFF. Here the CDR3 DNA reads TGCAGCGTCGAGGGGAACACTGAAGCTTTCTTT. Variable domain in full (rest from reference TRBV29-1 and TRBJ1-1): SAVISQKPSRDICQRGTSLTIQCQVDSQVTMMFWYRQQPGQSLTLIATANQGSEATYESGFVIDKFPISRPNLTFSTLTVSNMSPEDSSIYLCSVEGNTEAFFGQGTRLTVV.

The chain links TRBV28 to TRBJ2-4, with D possibly matching TRBD2 (5 bases). This CDR3 spans 15 amino acids. Germline CDR1 reads MDHEN; CDR2 reads SYDVKM. V gave up 5 bases and J gave up 2 bases, with 13 bases separating them. CDR3 DNA sequence: TGTGCCAGCAGTCGGCTTGAGGGTACCAAAAACATTCAGTACTTC. Encoded protein: CASSRLEGTKNIQYF. The entire variable domain, with the rest obtained from reference TRBV28 and TRBJ2-4, is as follows: DVKVTQSSRYLVKRTGEKVFLECVQDMDHENMFWYRQDPGLGLRLIYFSYDVKMKEKGDIPEGYSVSREKKERFSLILESASTNQTSMYLCASSRLEGTKNIQYFGAGTRLSVL.

A remark on this clone: The sample contains more than one DNA sequence encoding this CDR3. The J gene is TRBJ2-3, the V gene TRBV20-1; D call uncertain. There are 10 residues in the CDR3. Looked up from germline, CDR1 is DFQATT and CDR2 is SNEGSKA (reference sequence). V was clipped by 6 bases and J by 4 bases, with 5 bases between them. The CDR3 loop reads CSARADTQYF. DNA for the CDR3: TGCAGTGCCCGAGCAGATACGCAGTATTTT.

The chain uses TRBV5-4 and TRBJ1-2; tentative D call: TRBD1 (6 bases). Germline-derived CDR1 and CDR2 are SGHNT and YYREEE (reference sequence). V lost 0 bases, J lost 8 bases, and 20 bases lay in between. CDR3 length equals 16 residues. The CDR3 nucleotides read TGTGCCAGCAGCTTGGCCGGTGGGGGCCGGGAAGGCGGCTACACCTTC. Translating it yields CASSLAGGGREGGYTF.